The source of this T cell receptor (beta chain) is a study of blood T cell repertoires in COVID-19. As for the study in general: The samples span acute and convalescent COVID-19 from the United States, Italy and Spain. The analysed material was cDNA or gDNA that came from T cells, B-cell-depleted T cells, or PBMCs.

This clone was seen once. The CDR3 has 17 amino acids. Germline V gives CDR1 MDHEN, CDR2 SYDVKM. Trimming took off 5 bases at V and 3 bases at J, with 21 bases between the two ends. In the study's own analysis: Cell counts per sample came from amplifying reference gene primers. The protocol was immunoSEQ multiplex PCR, while the TCRdb copy is restricted to in-frame clones and leaves out a portion. V, J and clone size are those of that table, while D and trimming were read from the DNA. Of about 120,000 clones listed, about 80% are singletons. The chain combines TRBV28 with TRBJ2-3, with D perhaps matching TRBD2 (5 bases). This TCR was recovered from a human donor in a cohort sampled during active COVID-19. Input material: peripheral blood. CDR3 in amino acids: CASSPRDTRLGTDTQYF. CDR3 coding DNA: TGTGCCAGCAGTCCCCGGGATACTAGATTGGGTACAGATACGCAGTATTTT. The complete variable domain, with remaining parts taken from reference TRBV28 and TRBJ2-3, reads DVKVTQSSRYLVKRTGEKVFLECVQDMDHENMFWYRQDPGLGLRLIYFSYDVKMKEKGDIPEGYSVSREKKERFSLILESASTNQTSMYLCASSPRDTRLGTDTQYFGPGTRLTVL.